This TCR beta chain emerged from a study of T cell responses to AZD1222 COVID-19 vaccine. J was trimmed by 0 bases and V by 5 bases; bases with no gene match: 4. Germline CDR1 reads LGHDT; CDR2 reads YNNKEL (reference sequence). The CDR3 is made up of 15 amino acids. This table comes from immunoSEQ multiplex PCR, and its TCRdb copy is limited to in-frame clones, with some not included. The sample lists 100,000 or so clones; 87% were seen once. For this clone: The antigen is unknown.

General observations from the study: Two AZD1222 doses significantly raised spike-specific TCR breadth and depth over controls.

This clonotype was obtained from an adult in good health. The rearrangement links TRBV3-1 (or the pseudogene TRBV3-2) to TRBJ2-1, with 7 positions matching TRBD1. The input for sequencing was peripheral blood, taken on day 0 of MenACWY control vaccination. CDR3 sequence reads: CASSRQGGSYNEQFF. In DNA form, the CDR3 reads TGTGCCAGCAGCAGACAGGGTGGCTCCTACAATGAGCAGTTCTTC.